This T cell receptor (beta chain) is drawn from a study of blood T cell repertoires in COVID-19. On the study more broadly: Whether acute or convalescent, the COVID-19 samples came from the United States, Italy and Spain. Nucleic acid was either cDNA or gDNA, and it came from T cells, B-cell-depleted T cells, or PBMCs.

The CDR3 contains 13 residues. Germline trimming cut 1 base from V and 4 bases from J; bases unmatched to any gene: 1. Authors' data handling: Reference gene primers were amplified, and this amplification served to estimate nucleated cell counts. Sequencing used immunoSEQ multiplex PCR; TCRdb keeps in-frame clones, though not all of them. That table supplies the V and J calls and clone size; D and trimming were determined from the DNA. The sample holds some 170,000 clones, 82% seen once. This clonotype originated in a woman between 65 and 79 years old with acute or convalescent COVID-19. Sequencing input: peripheral blood. V gene TRBV12-3 or TRBV12-4 combines with J gene TRBJ2-7, with 7 positions matching TRBD1. In DNA form, the CDR3 reads TGTGCCAGCAGTTTAGAGGGGGCGTACGAGCAGTACTTC. Translating it yields CASSLEGAYEQYF.